This T cell receptor beta chain comes out of a study of regulatory T cells in long-lasting Graves disease. Building of the TCR beta libraries involved iRepertoire HTBI primers and Arm-PCR of CDR3 regions. TCRdb recomputed calls from the multiplex PCR reads with MiXCR, one row per CDR3 protein. The table lists about 470,000 distinct CDR3 sequences, roughly 20% of them singletons. Germline V gene data show CDR1 as SGHTA and CDR2 as FQGNSA. Trimming cost V 4 bases and J 5 bases, with 20 bases left between them. This CDR3 is 16 amino acids long. The time point was: persistent/refractory GD, antithyroid drugs over 5 years with positive TRAb. The TCR library was made from RNA extracted from PBMCs.

This clonotype was obtained from a female donor with Graves disease. V usage is TRBV7-2 and J usage is TRBJ2-5; the D gene could be TRBD1 or TRBD2 (6 bases each). The source was peripheral blood mononuclear cells (PBMCs), collected when the disease was refractory, from a patient treated with antithyroid drugs. The CDR3 DNA is TGTGCCAGCAGCTACCACGTGGGGTGGAGGGGGGAGACCCAGTACTTC. Translating it yields CASSYHVGWRGETQYF.